The 4 T cell receptor beta chains given below trace back to one sample, sequenced in a study of identical twins. From the 5' RACE reads, TCRdb called clonotypes with MiXCR, one entry per CDR3 protein. The profile shows about 200,000 distinct CDR3 sequences, 6.5% to 8% of them singletons. These data were also filed under a second study, of T cells expressing NK-cell markers.

Sequenced: CD8+ T cells sorted from blood. The source is a woman aged 18-30 years in good health.

This clonotype was seen at least ten times. The V call is TRBV9, the J call TRBJ1-1; 9 bases agree with TRBD1. V lost 3 bases and J lost 4; bases outside the gene matches: 10. In germline, CDR1 is SGDLS, CDR2 YYNGEE. This CDR3 is built from 16 residues. The CDR3 DNA is TGTGCCAGCAGCGCCCCGGGACAGGGCCCATCCACTGAAGCTTTCTTT. Translated: CASSAPGQGPSTEAFF.

This clonotype was counted ten times or more. The chain recombines TRBV6-2 or TRBV6-3 with TRBJ1-5, with D possibly matching TRBD1 (5 bases). The CDR3 is 15 amino acids. Germline CDR1 reads MNHEY; CDR2 reads SVGEGT. V shed 4 bases and J shed 5 bases, with 15 bases lying between them. For the CDR3, the DNA is TGTGCCAGCAGTTGGGGGTTCGTTCCCGATCAGCCCCAGCATTTT. It translates to CASSWGFVPDQPQHF.

This clonotype was recorded at least ten times. This rearrangement joins TRBV9 to TRBJ2-5; TRBD2 matches 12 bases. The V segment lost 2 bases and the J segment 2 bases; nucleotides outside the gene matches: 1. This CDR3 has 15 amino acids. Germline V gene data show CDR1 as SGDLS and CDR2 as YYNGEE. The CDR3 nucleotides are TGTGCCAGCAGCGTGACTAGCGGGGGTCAAGAGACCCAGTACTTC. This translates into CASSVTSGGQETQYF. The variable domain in full, with the rest retrieved from reference TRBV9 and TRBJ2-5, is DSGVTQTPKHLITATGQRVTLRCSPRSGDLSVYWYQQSLDQGLQFLIQYYNGEERAKGNILERFSAQQFPDLHSELNLSSLELGDSALYFCASSVTSGGQETQYFGPGTRLLVL.

This sequence joins TRBV20-1 and TRBJ1-2; no clear D. The CDR3 has 11 amino acids. Germline loops: CDR1 DFQATT, CDR2 SNEGSKA (reference sequence). The V end was cut by 5 bases, the J end by 4 bases, with 8 bases between. CDR3: CSARAGYGYTF. CDR3 nucleotides: TGCAGTGCTCGGGCAGGCTATGGCTACACCTTC.